One and the same sample provided the 18 T cell receptor beta chains below, sequenced in a study of blood T cells in healthy people across ages. A second PCR of roughly 6 to 12 cycles used a sample-barcoded 5' primer and a J-beta primer mix. TCRdb reprocessed the 5' RACE reads with MiXCR, giving one entry per CDR3 protein. The sample carries some 1.5 million distinct CDR3 sequences, about 42% recorded once. The sequencing sample was made of blood. Receptor source: a woman between 18 and 29 years old in good health.

This rearrangement joins TRBV28 to TRBJ2-7; D gene uncertain. CDR1 MDHEN and CDR2 SYDVKM come from the germline V gene. Deletions cut 7 bases from V and 1 base from J, with 8 bases between. The CDR3 length is 12 residues. The CDR3 DNA is TGTGCCAGCACCGGCGCATCCTACGAGCAGTACTTC. It is translated as CASTGASYEQYF.

This sequence joins TRBV27 and TRBJ2-3, with 8 bases that match TRBD2. Looked up from germline, CDR1 is MNHEY and CDR2 is SMNVEV (reference sequence). V gave up 3 bases and J gave up 3 bases; unmatched junction bases: 8. This CDR3 contains 16 residues. This CDR3 is CASSLIAGLVTDTQYF. CDR3 sequence (DNA): TGTGCCAGCAGTTTGATAGCGGGGTTGGTAACAGATACGCAGTATTTT.

J is TRBJ2-7 and V is TRBV7-2, with 15 bases identical to TRBD2. The CDR3 is 18 residues long. Germline V gene sequence: CDR1 SGHTA, CDR2 FQGNSA. V lost 1 base and J lost 2; bases outside the gene matches: 6. In DNA, the CDR3 is TGTGCCAGCAGCTTAGTCGGTGGACTAGCGGGAGGGCCCTACGAGCAGTACTTC. This encodes CASSLVGGLAGGPYEQYF.

This clonotype appeared a few times. At one end the junction does not follow the germline gene, possibly because of a read error. This sequence joins TRBV24-1 and TRBJ1-5; D perhaps matches TRBD1 (6 bases). Germline CDR1 and CDR2: KGHDR and SFDVKD. The CDR3 consists of 15 residues. The CDR3: CATRENRGTNQPQHF. The CDR3 DNA follows: TGTGCCACCCGTGAAAATAGGGGGACTAATCAGCCCCAGCATTTT.

This clonotype was picked up many times. The chain has TRBV12-3 or TRBV12-4 and TRBJ2-1, with D unclear. V was shortened by 6 bases and J by 4 bases, with 4 bases between the two germline ends. The CDR3 is made up of 11 amino acids. CDR3 residues: CASRRYNEQFF. DNA for the CDR3: TGTGCCAGCAGGCGTTACAATGAGCAGTTCTTC.

The chain joins TRBV14 to TRBJ2-1, with TRBD1 as a possible D gene (5 bases). V was cut by 2 bases and J by 5 bases, with 10 bases left in between. The CDR3 runs 14 residues. In germline, CDR1 is SGHDN, CDR2 FVKESK. This CDR3 is CASSQQGIHNEQFF. The CDR3 DNA reads TGTGCCAGCAGCCAACAGGGAATCCACAATGAGCAGTTCTTC.

The rearrangement uses TRBV10-1 and TRBJ2-1; D unresolved. The length of the CDR3 is 14 residues. Germline assignment: CDR1 WNHNN and CDR2 SYGVQD (reference sequence). V was cut by 3 bases and J by 4 bases, with 10 bases left in between. The CDR3 reads CASSDATPYNEQFF. The CDR3 nucleotides are TGCGCCAGCAGTGACGCAACACCTTACAATGAGCAGTTCTTC.

The CDR3 spells CASGMYQETQYF. CDR3 nucleotide sequence: TGTGCCAGCGGGATGTACCAAGAGACCCAGTACTTC. J is TRBJ2-5 and V is TRBV7-9; the D is unclear. Per the germline V gene, CDR1 is SEHNR and CDR2 is FQNEAQ (reference sequence). This CDR3 spans 12 amino acids. V shed 8 bases and J shed 0 bases, with 7 bases lying between them.

J is TRBJ2-7 and V is TRBV15, with a possible D match to TRBD2 (6 bases). Deletions cut 8 bases from V and 1 base from J, with 15 bases between. Germline CDR1 LNHNV, CDR2 YYDKDF (reference sequence). The CDR3 contains 14 residues. The CDR3 loop is CATRERHQSYEQYF. The CDR3, as DNA: TGTGCCACCCGGGAGAGACATCAGTCCTACGAGCAGTACTTC. Supplemented by reference TRBV15 and TRBJ2-7, the full variable domain reads DAMVIQNPRYQVTQFGKPVTLSCSQTLNHNVMYWYQQKSSQAPKLLFHYYDKDFNNEADTPDNFQSRRPNTSFCFLDIRSPGLGDTAMYLCATRERHQSYEQYFGPGTRLTVT.

This clonotype came up a few times. The chain combines TRBV28 with TRBJ1-1; D unclear. CDR1 MDHEN and CDR2 SYDVKM come from the germline V gene. This CDR3 region has 14 residues. The V end was cut by 6 bases, the J end by 4 bases, with 15 bases between. CDR3 loop: CASSFESTSTEAFF. CDR3 nucleotide sequence: TGTGCCAGCAGCTTCGAATCGACGAGCACTGAAGCTTTCTTT.

The rearrangement links TRBV12-5 to TRBJ2-1, with 10 bases identical to TRBD1. In germline, CDR1 is LGHNT, CDR2 FRNRAP. Trimming took 6 bases from V and 5 from J; bases not matched to a gene: 7. CDR3 length: 15 residues. CDR3 amino acids: CASGEGTGENNEQFF. The CDR3 DNA is TGTGCTAGTGGAGAAGGGACAGGGGAAAACAATGAGCAGTTCTTC.

The J gene is TRBJ2-7, the V gene TRBV6-2 or TRBV6-3, with 12 nucleotides matching TRBD1. CDR3 length equals 14 residues. The germline V gene has CDR1 MNHEY and CDR2 SVGEGT. J lost 6 bases, V lost 2 bases, and 2 bases had no gene match. The CDR3 sequence is CASSYPGQGAEQYF. CDR3 DNA sequence: TGTGCCAGCAGTTACCCGGGACAGGGGGCCGAGCAGTACTTC.

This clonotype was recorded a few times. The chain joins TRBV24-1 to TRBJ1-5, with D uncertain. Germline CDR1 is KGHDR and CDR2 is SFDVKD. The CDR3 extends over 16 amino acids. V lost 0 bases and J 4 bases, leaving 12 bases between the germline ends. CDR3 nucleotides: TGTGCCACCAGTGATTTGTTCTGGGTAGGAAATCAGCCCCAGCATTTT. Translating gives CATSDLFWVGNQPQHF.

The chain recombines TRBV24-1 with TRBJ2-1; 8 bases agree with TRBD2. CDR1 is KGHDR and CDR2 is SFDVKD in the germline V gene. The V and J ends lost 5 bases and 7 bases, in that order; junction bases with no gene match: 6. The CDR3 totals 14 residues. CDR3 sequence (DNA): TGTGCCACCAGTGCGACGGGAGGGAGGAATGAGCAGTTCTTC. This gives the protein CATSATGGRNEQFF.

In its sample, this clonotype was seen a few times. The rearrangement joins TRBV7-3 to TRBJ2-3; 14 positions agree with TRBD2. Germline V gene lookup returns CDR1 SGHTA and CDR2 FQGTGA. V dropped 4 bases and J dropped 3; count of bases not matched to a gene: 6. This CDR3 has 17 residues. The CDR3 is CASSSGLAGVNTDTQYF. The CDR3 DNA follows: TGTGCCAGCAGCTCGGGACTAGCGGGAGTAAATACAGATACGCAGTATTTT. Full variable domain (outside the CDR3, taken from reference TRBV7-3 and TRBJ2-3): GAGVSQTPSNKVTEKGKYVELRCDPISGHTALYWYRQSLGQGPEFLIYFQGTGAADDSGLPNDRFFAVRPEGSVSTLKIQRTERGDSAVYLCASSSGLAGVNTDTQYFGPGTRLTVL.

This chain joins TRBV28 and TRBJ2-1; the D call may be TRBD1 or TRBD2 (5 bases each). V lost 5 bases, J lost 13 bases, and 18 bases lay in between. The germline CDR1 and CDR2 sequences are MDHEN and SYDVKM. This CDR3 has 13 amino acids. The CDR3 DNA reads as TGTGCCAGCAGTACGCAGGGTTCGGGGACCCAGTTCTTC. Its protein is CASSTQGSGTQFF.

This clonotype was seen more than once but under ten times. This chain connects TRBV7-3 to TRBJ2-1; D unresolved. The ends were cut back, 2 bases at V and 0 bases at J, with 8 bases in the middle. Germline V gene data show CDR1 as SGHTA and CDR2 as FQGTGA. The CDR3 totals 15 residues. The CDR3 DNA reads as TGTGCCAGCAGCTTATCAGAGAGCTCCTACAATGAGCAGTTCTTC. Protein product: CASSLSESSYNEQFF.

As concerns this clonotype: It may be a read error: a sequence one base away is much more abundant. The V gene is TRBV12-3 or TRBV12-4, the J gene TRBJ2-5, with D perhaps being TRBD1 or TRBD2 (5 bases each). The ends were cut back, 3 bases at V and 11 bases at J, with 19 bases in the middle. There are 14 residues in the CDR3. The CDR3 DNA reads as TGTGCCAGCAGTTTGAATCCAGCGGACAATGAGCAGTACTTC. Its translation: CASSLNPADNEQYF.